This T cell receptor beta chain was documented in a study of blood T cell repertoires in COVID-19 (dated by TCRdb to about 2020). Broadly, across the study: Collaborator samples came from the United States, Italy and Spain and covered acute and convalescent phases of COVID-19. Sample metadata almost always included a de-identified subject ID, COVID-19 status, age in years and sex. The samples were drawn from two sources: the first 160 participants of the ongoing ImmuneRACE study, and fewer than 1,500 subjects contributed by 6 global collaborators. The repertoires were made available in a free public database intended to serve as a resource for research on the immune response to SARS-CoV-2. Deeply sampled blood TCRbeta repertoires from subjects exposed to, actively infected with, or recovered from COVID-19 were included in the dataset. Where available, HLA class I and class II types were taken from metadata supplied by the sample provider and were not determined by assay-based typing. The prospective study material was composed of cDNA or gDNA derived from T cells, B-cell-depleted T cells, or PBMCs. Study-wide conclusions, independent of this receptor: How much clinical and demographic metadata was included differed by source and by participant, and the metadata was provided uncurated.

In the germline V gene (reference sequence), CDR1 corresponds to LNHDA and CDR2 to SQIVND. Its CDR3 holds 14 amino acids, cysteine through phenylalanine. The read is trimmed to its CDR3 DNA, 42 bases read in frame from base 1. Relative to germline, V is 4 bases shorter and J is 6 bases shorter, with 13 bases between their ends. Points on this clone: Its cognate antigen has yet to be identified. Nothing much larger sits one base from this clone, and base qualities are not available.

Enrolling through a virtual design, the prospective study's participants ranged in age from about 18 to 100 years and lived across roughly 24 United States geographic areas. To assign participants to cohorts, the prospective study relied on clinical history that participants themselves reported in a screening survey and a study questionnaire. ImmuneRACE Cohort 3 recovered participants were defined by two consecutive negative NP/OP PCR tests, healthcare professional clearance, or symptom resolution. In the prospective study, mobile phlebotomists collected whole blood, serum and a nasopharyngeal or oropharyngeal swab from each participant. Over an approximately 2-month period, participants in the prospective study had the option of providing additional blood draws and questionnaires. Before DNA extraction, prospective study blood samples were shipped either frozen or at room temperature. TCRbeta CDR3 regions were amplified from genomic DNA using the immunoSEQ Assay, a bias-controlled multiplex PCR. For the original study's pipeline: Nucleated cell counts per sample were estimated from amplification of reference gene primers within the assay. Sequence reads were collapsed and filtered to measure the absolute abundance of every unique TCRbeta CDR3 rearrangement. Productive Simpson clonality was computed per sample as the square root of Simpson's diversity index over productive rearrangements. Held by TCRdb, this immuneACCESS table contains in-frame sequences only and omits some clones. Under half of the omission traces to an unresolved V gene where checked; the cause of the rest is unknown. V, J and clone size are those of that table, while D and trimming were read from the DNA. The sample data list about 64,000 clones, and about 88% of these were observed just once. Jointly, the top ten make up 10% of the sample.

Sequenced sample: PBMCs or T cells enriched from blood (not recorded which). The clonotype originates from a middle-aged woman who had recovered from COVID-19. The rearranged segments are TRBV19 and TRBJ2-1; possibly the D gene is TRBD2, per 6 matching bases. The CDR3 reads CASSTQRVGNEQFF. Here is the DNA: TGTGCCAGTAGTACTCAGCGGGTGGGCAATGAGCAGTTCTTC.